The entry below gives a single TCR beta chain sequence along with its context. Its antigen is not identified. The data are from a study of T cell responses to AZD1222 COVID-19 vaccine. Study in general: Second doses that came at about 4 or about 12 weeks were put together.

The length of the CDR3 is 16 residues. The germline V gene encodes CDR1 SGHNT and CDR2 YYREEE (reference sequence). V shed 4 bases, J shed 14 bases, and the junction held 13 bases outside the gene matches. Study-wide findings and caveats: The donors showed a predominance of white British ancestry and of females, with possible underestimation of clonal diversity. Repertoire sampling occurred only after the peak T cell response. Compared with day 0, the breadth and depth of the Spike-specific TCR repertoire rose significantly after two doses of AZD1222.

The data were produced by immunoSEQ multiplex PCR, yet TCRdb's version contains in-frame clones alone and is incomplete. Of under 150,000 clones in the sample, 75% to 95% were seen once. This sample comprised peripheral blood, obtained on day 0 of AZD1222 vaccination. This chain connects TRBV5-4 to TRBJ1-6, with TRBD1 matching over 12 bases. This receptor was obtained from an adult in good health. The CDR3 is CASSAGQGATLYTLHF. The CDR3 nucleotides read TGTGCCAGCAGCGCGGGACAGGGGGCGACGCTTTACACCCTCCACTTT.